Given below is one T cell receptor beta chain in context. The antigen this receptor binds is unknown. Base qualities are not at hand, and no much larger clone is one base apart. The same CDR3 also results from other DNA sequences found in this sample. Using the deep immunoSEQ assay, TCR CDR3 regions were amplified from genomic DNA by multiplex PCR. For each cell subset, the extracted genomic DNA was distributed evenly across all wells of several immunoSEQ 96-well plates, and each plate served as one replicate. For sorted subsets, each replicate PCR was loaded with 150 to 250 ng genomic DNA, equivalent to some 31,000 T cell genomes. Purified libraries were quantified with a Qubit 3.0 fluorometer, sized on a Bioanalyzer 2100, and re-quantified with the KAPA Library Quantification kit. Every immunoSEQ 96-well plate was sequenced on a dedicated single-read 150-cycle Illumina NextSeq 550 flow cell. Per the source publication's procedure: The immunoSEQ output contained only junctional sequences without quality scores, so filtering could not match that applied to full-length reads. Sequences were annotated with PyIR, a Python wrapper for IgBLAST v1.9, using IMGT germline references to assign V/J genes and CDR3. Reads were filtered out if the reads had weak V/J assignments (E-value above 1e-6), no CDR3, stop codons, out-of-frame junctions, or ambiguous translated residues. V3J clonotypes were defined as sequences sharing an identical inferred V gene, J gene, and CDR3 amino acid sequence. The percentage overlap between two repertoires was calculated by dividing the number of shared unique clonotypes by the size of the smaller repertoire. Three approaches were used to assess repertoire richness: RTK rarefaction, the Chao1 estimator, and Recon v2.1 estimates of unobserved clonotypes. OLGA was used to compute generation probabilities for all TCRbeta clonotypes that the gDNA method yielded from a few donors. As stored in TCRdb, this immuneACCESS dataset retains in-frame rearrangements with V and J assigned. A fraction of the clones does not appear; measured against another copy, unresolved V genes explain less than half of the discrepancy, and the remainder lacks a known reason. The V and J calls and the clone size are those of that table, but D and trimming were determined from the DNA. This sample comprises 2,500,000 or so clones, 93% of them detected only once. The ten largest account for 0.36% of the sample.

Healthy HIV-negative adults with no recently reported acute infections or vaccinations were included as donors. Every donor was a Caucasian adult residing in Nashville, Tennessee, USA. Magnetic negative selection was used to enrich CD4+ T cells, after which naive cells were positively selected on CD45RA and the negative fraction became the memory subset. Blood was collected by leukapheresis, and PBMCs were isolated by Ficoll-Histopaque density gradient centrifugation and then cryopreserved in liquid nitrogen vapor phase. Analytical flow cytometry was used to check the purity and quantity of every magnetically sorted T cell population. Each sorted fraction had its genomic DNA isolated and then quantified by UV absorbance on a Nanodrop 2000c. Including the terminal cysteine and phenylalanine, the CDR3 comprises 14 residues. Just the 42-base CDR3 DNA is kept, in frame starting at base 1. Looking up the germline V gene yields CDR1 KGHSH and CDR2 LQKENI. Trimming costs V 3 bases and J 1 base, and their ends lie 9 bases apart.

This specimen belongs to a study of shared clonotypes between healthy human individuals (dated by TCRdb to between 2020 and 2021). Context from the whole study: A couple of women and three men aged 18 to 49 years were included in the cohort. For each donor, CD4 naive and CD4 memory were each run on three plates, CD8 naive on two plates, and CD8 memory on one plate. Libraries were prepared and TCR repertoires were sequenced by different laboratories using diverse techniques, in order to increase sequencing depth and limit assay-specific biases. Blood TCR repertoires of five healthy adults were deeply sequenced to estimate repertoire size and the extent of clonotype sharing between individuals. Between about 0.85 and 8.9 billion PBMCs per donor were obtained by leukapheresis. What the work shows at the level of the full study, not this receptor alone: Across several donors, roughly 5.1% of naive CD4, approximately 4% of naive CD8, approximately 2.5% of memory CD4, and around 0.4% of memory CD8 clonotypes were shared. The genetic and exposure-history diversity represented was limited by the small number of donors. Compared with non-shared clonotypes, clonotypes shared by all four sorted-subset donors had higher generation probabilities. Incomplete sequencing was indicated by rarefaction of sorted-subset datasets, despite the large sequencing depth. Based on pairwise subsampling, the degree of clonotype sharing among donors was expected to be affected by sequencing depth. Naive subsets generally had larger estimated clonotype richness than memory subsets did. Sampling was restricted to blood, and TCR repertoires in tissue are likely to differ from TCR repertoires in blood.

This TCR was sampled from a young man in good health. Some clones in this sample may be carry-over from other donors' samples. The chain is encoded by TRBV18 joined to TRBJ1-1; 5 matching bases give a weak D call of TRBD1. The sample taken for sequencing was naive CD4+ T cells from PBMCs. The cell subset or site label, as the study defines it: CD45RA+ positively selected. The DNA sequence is TGTGCCAGCTCACCCTCGGGGCAGAACACTGAAGCTTTCTTT. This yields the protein CASSPSGQNTEAFF.